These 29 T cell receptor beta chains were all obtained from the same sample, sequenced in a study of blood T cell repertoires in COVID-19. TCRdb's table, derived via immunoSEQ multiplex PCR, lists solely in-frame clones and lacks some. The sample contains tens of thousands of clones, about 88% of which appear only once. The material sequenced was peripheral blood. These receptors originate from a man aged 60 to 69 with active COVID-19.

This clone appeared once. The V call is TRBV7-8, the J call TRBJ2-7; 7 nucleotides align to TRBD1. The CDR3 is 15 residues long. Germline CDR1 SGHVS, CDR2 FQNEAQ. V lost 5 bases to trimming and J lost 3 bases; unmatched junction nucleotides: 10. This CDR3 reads CASSDRDSLGYEQYF. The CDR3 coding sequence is TGTGCCAGCAGCGACCGGGACAGCCTGGGCTACGAGCAGTACTTC.

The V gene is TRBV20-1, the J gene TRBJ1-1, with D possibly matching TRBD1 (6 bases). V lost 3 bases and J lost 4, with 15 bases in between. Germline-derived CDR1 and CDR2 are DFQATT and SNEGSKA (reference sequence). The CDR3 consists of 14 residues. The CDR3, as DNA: TGCAGTGCTAGTCCGGGACATACGAGCACTGAAGCTTTCTTT. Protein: CSASPGHTSTEAFF.

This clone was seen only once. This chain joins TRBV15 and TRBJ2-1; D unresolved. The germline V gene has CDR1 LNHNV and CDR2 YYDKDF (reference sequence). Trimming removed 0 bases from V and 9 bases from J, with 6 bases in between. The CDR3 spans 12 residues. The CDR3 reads CATSRDPSEQFF. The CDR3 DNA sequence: TGTGCCACCAGCAGAGATCCTTCTGAGCAGTTCTTC.

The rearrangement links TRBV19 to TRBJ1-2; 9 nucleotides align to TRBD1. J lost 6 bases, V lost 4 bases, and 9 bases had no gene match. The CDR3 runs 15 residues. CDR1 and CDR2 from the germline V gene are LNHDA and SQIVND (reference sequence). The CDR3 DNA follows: TGTGCCAGTAGTACGAGAGGGGACAGGGCCGATGGCTACACCTTC. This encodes CASSTRGDRADGYTF.

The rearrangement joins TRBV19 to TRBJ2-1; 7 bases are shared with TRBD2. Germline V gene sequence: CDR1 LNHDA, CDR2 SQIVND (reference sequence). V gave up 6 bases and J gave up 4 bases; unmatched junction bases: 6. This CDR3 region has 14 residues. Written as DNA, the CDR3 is TGTGCCAGTAGCGGGGGGATTACTTACAATGAGCAGTTCTTC. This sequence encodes CASSGGITYNEQFF.

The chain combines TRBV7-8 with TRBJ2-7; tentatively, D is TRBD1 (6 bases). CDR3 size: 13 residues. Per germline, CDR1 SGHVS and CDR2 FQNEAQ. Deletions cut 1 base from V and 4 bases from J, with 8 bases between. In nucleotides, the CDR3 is TGTGCCAGCAGCTTAGGAAGGGGGTACGAGCAGTACTTC. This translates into CASSLGRGYEQYF.

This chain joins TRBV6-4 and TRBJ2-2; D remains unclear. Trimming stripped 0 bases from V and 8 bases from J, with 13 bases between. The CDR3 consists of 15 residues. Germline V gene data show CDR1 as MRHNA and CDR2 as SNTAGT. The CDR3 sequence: CASSDSALNSGELFF. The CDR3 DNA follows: TGTGCCAGCAGTGACTCGGCGCTAAACAGTGGGGAGCTGTTTTTT.

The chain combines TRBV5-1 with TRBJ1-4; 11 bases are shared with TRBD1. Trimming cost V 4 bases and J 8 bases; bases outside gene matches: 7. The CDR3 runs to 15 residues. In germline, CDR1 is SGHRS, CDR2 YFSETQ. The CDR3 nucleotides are TGCGCCAGCAGCCTTGGACAGGGGGCGGGCGAAAAACTGTTTTTT. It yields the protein CASSLGQGAGEKLFF.

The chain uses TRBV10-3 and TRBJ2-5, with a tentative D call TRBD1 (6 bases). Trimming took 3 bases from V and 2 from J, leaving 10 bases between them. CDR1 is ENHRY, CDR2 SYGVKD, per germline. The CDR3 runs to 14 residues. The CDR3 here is CAISDGDTQETQYF. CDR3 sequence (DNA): TGTGCCATCAGTGACGGGGACACTCAAGAGACCCAGTACTTC.

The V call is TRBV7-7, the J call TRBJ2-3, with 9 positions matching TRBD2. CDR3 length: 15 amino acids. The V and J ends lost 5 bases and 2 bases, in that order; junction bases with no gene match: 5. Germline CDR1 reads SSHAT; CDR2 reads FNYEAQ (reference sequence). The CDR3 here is CASSPGTSPTDTQYF. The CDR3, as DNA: TGTGCCAGCAGCCCGGGGACTAGCCCCACAGATACGCAGTATTTT.

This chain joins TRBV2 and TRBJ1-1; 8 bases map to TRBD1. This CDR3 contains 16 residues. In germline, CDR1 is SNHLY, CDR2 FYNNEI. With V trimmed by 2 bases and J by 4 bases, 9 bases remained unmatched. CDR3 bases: TGTGCCAGCAGTGAAACCCGAGACAGGGGAGGCACTGAAGCTTTCTTT. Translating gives CASSETRDRGGTEAFF.

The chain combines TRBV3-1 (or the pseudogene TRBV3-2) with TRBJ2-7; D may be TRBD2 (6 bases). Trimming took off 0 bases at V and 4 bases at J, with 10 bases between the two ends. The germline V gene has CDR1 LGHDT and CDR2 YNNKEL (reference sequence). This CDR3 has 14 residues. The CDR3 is CASSQDSGPYEQYF. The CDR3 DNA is TGTGCCAGCAGCCAAGATAGCGGACCATACGAGCAGTACTTC.

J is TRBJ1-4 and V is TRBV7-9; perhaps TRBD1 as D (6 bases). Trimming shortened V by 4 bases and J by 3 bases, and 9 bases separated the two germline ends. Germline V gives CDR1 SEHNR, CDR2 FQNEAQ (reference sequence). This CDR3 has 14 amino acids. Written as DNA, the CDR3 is TGTGCCAGCAGCTCGACAGGCTCTAATGAAAAACTGTTTTTT. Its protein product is CASSSTGSNEKLFF.

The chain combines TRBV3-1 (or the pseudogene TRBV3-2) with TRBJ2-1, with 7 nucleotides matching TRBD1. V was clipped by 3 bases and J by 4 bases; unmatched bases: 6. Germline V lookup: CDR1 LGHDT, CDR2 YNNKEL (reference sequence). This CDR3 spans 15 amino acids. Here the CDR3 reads CASSQGTAPYNEQFF. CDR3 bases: TGTGCCAGCAGCCAGGGGACAGCCCCGTACAATGAGCAGTTCTTC.

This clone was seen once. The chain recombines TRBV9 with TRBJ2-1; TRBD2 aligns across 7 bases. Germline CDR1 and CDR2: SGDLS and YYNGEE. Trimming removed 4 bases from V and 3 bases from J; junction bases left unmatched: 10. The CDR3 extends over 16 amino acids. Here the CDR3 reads CASSPLGRTSYNEQFF. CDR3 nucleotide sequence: TGTGCCAGCAGCCCATTAGGGAGGACTAGCTACAATGAGCAGTTCTTC.

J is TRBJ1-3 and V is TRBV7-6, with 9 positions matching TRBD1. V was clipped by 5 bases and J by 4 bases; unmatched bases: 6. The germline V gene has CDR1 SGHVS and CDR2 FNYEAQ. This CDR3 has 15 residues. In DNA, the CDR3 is TGTGCCAGCAGCCTCGGACAGGGGCCCGGAAACACCATATATTTT. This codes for CASSLGQGPGNTIYF. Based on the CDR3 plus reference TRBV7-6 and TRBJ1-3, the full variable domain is GAGVSQSPRYKVTKRGQDVALRCDPISGHVSLYWYRQALGQGPEFLTYFNYEAQQDKSGLPNDRFSAERPEGSISTLTIQRTEQRDSAMYRCASSLGQGPGNTIYFGEGSWLTVV.

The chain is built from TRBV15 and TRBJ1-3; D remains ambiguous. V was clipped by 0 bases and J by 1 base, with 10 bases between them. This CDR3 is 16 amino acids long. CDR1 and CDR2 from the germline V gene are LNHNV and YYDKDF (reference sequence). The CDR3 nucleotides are TGTGCCACCAGCAGAGACGCCGCGGCGTCTGGAAACACCATATATTTT. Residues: CATSRDAAASGNTIYF.

CDR3 sequence reads: CASSQFGTGVSRNTEAFF. CDR3 sequence (DNA): TGCGCCAGCAGCCAATTCGGGACAGGGGTGAGTAGGAACACTGAAGCTTTCTTT. The J gene is TRBJ1-1, the V gene TRBV4-1, with 10 bases that match TRBD1. V shed 2 bases, J shed 1 base, and the junction held 10 bases outside the gene matches. CDR1 is MGHRA, CDR2 YSYEKL, per germline. The CDR3 runs 18 residues.

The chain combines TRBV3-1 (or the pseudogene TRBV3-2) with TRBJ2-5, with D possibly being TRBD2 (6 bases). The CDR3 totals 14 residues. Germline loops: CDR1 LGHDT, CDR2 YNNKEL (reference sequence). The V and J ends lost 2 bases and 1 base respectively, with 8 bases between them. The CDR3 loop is CASSQNSGQETQYF. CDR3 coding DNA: TGTGCCAGCAGCCAAAATAGCGGCCAAGAGACCCAGTACTTC.

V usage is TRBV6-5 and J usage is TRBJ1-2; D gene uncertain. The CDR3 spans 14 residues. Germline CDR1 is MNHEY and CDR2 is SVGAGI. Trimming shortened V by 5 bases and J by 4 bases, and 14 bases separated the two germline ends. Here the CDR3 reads CASSTRGTGYGYTF. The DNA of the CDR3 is TGTGCCAGCAGTACGCGGGGTACCGGCTATGGCTACACCTTC.

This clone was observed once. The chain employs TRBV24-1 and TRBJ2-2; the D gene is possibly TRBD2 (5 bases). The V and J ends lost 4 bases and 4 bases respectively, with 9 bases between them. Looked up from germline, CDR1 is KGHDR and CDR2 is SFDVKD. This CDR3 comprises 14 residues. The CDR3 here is CATSEGLATGELFF. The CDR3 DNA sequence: TGTGCCACCAGTGAAGGACTCGCCACCGGGGAGCTGTTTTTT.

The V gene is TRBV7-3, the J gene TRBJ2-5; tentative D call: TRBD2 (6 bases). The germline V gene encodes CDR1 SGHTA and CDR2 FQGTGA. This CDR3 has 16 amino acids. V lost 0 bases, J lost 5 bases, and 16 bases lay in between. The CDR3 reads CASSLTSPSVKETQYF. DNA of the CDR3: TGTGCCAGCAGCTTAACGAGCCCTAGCGTGAAGGAGACCCAGTACTTC.

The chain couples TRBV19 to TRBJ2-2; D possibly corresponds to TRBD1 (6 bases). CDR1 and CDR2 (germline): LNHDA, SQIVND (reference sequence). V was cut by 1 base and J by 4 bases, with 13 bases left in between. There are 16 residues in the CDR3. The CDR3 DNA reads TGTGCCAGTAGTATAGGGGCCCCCAGGGGCACCGGGGAGCTGTTTTTT. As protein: CASSIGAPRGTGELFF.

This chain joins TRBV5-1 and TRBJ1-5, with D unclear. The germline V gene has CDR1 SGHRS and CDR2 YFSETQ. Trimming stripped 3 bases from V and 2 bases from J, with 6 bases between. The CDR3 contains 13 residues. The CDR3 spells CASSSQGNQPQHF. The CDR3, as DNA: TGCGCCAGCAGCTCGCAGGGCAATCAGCCCCAGCATTTT.

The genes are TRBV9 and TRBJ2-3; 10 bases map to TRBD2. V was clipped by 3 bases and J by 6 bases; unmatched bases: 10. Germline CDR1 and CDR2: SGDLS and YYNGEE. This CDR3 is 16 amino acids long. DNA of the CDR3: TGTGCCAGCAGCGAGCCAACTAGCGGGATTTATGATACGCAGTATTTT. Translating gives CASSEPTSGIYDTQYF. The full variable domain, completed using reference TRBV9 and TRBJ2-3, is DSGVTQTPKHLITATGQRVTLRCSPRSGDLSVYWYQQSLDQGLQFLIQYYNGEERAKGNILERFSAQQFPDLHSELNLSSLELGDSALYFCASSEPTSGIYDTQYFGPGTRLTVL.

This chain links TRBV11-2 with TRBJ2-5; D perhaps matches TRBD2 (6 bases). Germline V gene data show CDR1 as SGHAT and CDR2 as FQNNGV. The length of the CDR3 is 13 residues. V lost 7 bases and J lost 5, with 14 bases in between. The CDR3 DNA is TGTGCCAGCACCAACGGGGCGGGGGAGACCCAGTACTTC. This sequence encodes CASTNGAGETQYF.

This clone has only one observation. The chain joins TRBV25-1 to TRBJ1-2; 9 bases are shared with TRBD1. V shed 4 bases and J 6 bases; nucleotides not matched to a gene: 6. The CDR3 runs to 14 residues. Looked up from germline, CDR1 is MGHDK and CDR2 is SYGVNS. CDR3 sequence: CASSAPGQGHGYTF. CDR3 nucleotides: TGTGCCAGCAGTGCTCCGGGACAGGGTCATGGCTACACCTTC.

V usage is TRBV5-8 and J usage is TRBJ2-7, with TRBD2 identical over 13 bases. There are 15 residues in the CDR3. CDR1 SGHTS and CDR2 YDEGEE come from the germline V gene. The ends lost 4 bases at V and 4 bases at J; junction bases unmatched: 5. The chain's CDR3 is CASSGGTSGIYEQYF. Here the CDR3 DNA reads TGTGCCAGCAGCGGGGGGACTAGCGGGATATACGAGCAGTACTTC.

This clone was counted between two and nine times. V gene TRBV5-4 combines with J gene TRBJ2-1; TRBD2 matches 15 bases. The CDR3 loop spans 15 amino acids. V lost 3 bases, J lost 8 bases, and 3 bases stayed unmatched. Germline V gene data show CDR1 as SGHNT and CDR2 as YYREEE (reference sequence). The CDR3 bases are TGTGCCAGCAGCTCCGGACTAGCGGGAGGGGATGAGCAGTTCTTC. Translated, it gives CASSSGLAGGDEQFF. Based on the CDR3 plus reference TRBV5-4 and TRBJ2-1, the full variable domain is ETGVTQSPTHLIKTRGQQVTLRCSSQSGHNTVSWYQQALGQGPQFIFQYYREEENGRGNFPPRFSGLQFPNYSSELNVNALELDDSALYLCASSSGLAGGDEQFFGPGTRLTVL.